The clone carrying this TCR beta chain was counted a single time. Its matching antigen is unknown. The same CDR3 is also encoded by other DNA sequences in this sample. V was cut by 6 bases and J by 3 bases, with 9 bases left in between. The CDR3 consists of 12 residues. CDR1 is MNHNY, CDR2 SVGAGI, per germline (reference sequence). The record originates from a study of cytomegalovirus exposure and HLA in healthy donors. Findings and caveats of the study: Equally common other TCR beta chains were less clonally expanded than HLA-associated ones, a later analysis found. Common viral pathogens (according to a later analysis) appeared linked to several of the most significant clusters. With further analysis later on, most CMV-associated TCR beta chains appeared HLA-restricted.

Amplification used 60 Vbeta primers and 13 Jbeta primers. Data came from immunoSEQ multiplex PCR; TCRdb stores just in-frame clones and leaves some out. This table holds roughly 200,000 clones, 77% found once. Specimen: PBMCs. This clonotype was sampled from a woman in her sixties in good health and CMV-seropositive. V gene TRBV6-6 combines with J gene TRBJ2-7, with D possibly being TRBD1 (5 bases). Here the CDR3 reads CASSPTVYEQYF. In DNA form, the CDR3 reads TGTGCCAGCAGCCCGACAGTCTACGAGCAGTACTTC.